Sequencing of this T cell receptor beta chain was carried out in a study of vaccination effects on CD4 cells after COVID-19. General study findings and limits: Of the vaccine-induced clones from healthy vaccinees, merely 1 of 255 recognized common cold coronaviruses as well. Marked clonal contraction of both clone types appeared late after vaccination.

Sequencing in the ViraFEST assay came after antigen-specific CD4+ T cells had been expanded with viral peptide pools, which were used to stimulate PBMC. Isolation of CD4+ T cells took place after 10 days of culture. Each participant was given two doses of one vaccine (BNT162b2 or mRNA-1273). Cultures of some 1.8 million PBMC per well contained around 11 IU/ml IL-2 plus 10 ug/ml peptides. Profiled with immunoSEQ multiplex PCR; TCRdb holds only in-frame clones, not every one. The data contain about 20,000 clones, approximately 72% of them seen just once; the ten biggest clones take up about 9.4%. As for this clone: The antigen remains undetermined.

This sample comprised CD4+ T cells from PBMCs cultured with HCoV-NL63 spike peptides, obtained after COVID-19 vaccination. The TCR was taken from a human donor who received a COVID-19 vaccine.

The CDR3 sequence: CASSRSGRENTEAFF. In DNA form, the CDR3 reads TGTGCCAGCTCACGATCGGGTCGGGAGAACACTGAAGCTTTCTTT. This rearrangement joins TRBV18 to TRBJ1-1; D is undetermined. This CDR3 is built from 15 residues. In germline, CDR1 is KGHSH, CDR2 LQKENI. V was cut by 4 bases and J by 1 base, with 13 bases left in between.